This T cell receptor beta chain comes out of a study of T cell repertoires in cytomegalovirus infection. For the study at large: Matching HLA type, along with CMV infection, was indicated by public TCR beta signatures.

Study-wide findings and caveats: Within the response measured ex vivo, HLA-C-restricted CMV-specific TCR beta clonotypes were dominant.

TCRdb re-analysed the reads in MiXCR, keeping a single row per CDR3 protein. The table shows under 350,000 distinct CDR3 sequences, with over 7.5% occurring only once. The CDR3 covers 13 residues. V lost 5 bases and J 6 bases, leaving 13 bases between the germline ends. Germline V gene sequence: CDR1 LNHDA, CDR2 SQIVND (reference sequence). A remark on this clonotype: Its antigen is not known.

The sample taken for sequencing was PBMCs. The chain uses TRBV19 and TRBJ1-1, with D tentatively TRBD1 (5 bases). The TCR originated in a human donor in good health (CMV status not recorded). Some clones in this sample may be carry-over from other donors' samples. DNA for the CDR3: TGTGCCAGTAGTCTCTTGGGGGTGGCTGAAGCTTTCTTT. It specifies CASSLLGVAEAFF.